This T cell receptor (beta chain) is from a study of T cell responses to AZD1222 COVID-19 vaccine. On the study more broadly: Timing groups of about 4 and about 12 weeks for second doses were pooled. Broader study findings: The CD4 TCRs associated with vaccination extended across spike and predominated at 160-218 and 743-854. Spike-specific TCRs gained breadth and depth after people received two AZD1222 doses. Reportedly, nearly half the spike-specific TCRs target unmutated variant regions.

The germline V gene encodes CDR1 LNHDA and CDR2 SQIVND (reference sequence). There are 14 residues in the CDR3. Trimming shortened V by 9 bases and J by 0 bases, and 11 bases separated the two germline ends. Profiling relied on immunoSEQ multiplex PCR, and the TCRdb table lists in-frame clones only, not all of them. This repertoire shows about 140,000 clones, around 92% found once; its top ten account for 1.1% to 1.5%. Remarks on this clone: Its antigen is currently unknown.

J is TRBJ2-2 and V is TRBV19, with D maybe TRBD2 (5 bases). This sample comprised peripheral blood, obtained on day 0 of AZD1222 vaccination. This receptor was identified in an adult in good health. The CDR3 here is CASPSPSNTGELFF. The CDR3 DNA follows: TGTGCCAGCCCTAGCCCCTCGAACACCGGGGAGCTGTTTTTT.